What follows are 24 T cell receptor beta chains derived from one specimen sequenced in a study of blood T cell repertoires in COVID-19. Repertoires were generated with immunoSEQ multiplex PCR, while TCRdb's copy carries only in-frame clones and drops some. The profile shows some 180,000 clones, 75% to 90% of them singletons. Sequencing was performed on peripheral blood. These receptors originate from a woman aged 60-75 years with acute or convalescent COVID-19.

Regarding this clone: Different DNA sequences within this sample yield the same CDR3. The chain has TRBV24-1 and TRBJ2-3; D gene uncertain. This CDR3 is built from 14 residues. Germline V lookup: CDR1 KGHDR, CDR2 SFDVKD. Trimming removed 4 bases from V and 0 bases from J, with 7 bases in between. CDR3 nucleotides: TGTGCCACCAGTGAGAGGTCTAGCACAGATACGCAGTATTTT. Translated: CATSERSSTDTQYF.

This clone was seen just once. This chain joins TRBV3-1 (or the pseudogene TRBV3-2) and TRBJ1-2, with 8 positions matching TRBD1. V shed 6 bases, J shed 14 bases, and the junction held 14 bases outside the gene matches. The length of the CDR3 is 13 residues. Per germline, CDR1 LGHDT and CDR2 YNNKEL (reference sequence). The CDR3 loop reads CASSLGQAKWKTF. The CDR3 DNA follows: TGTGCCAGCAGTTTGGGACAGGCCAAATGGAAAACCTTC.

This chain uses TRBV28 with TRBJ2-1, with D maybe TRBD1 (5 bases). CDR3 size: 14 residues. The germline CDR1 and CDR2 sequences are MDHEN and SYDVKM. Trimming took 2 bases from V and 6 from J, leaving 11 bases between them. CDR3 bases: TGTGCCAGCAGTTTAGCCAGGGTTTCCAATGAGCAGTTCTTC. Translation gives CASSLARVSNEQFF.

This chain uses TRBV16 with TRBJ2-3, with 8 bases fitting TRBD2. Looked up from germline, CDR1 is KGHSY and CDR2 is FQNENV. Unmatched junction bases numbered 13, after V lost 2 bases and J lost 6 bases. The CDR3 is 17 residues long. The chain's CDR3 is CASSQRVSSGPTDTQYF. The CDR3 coding sequence is TGTGCCAGCAGCCAAAGAGTCTCTAGCGGGCCTACGGATACGCAGTATTTT.

The chain employs TRBV6-5 and TRBJ1-2, with TRBD1 matching 9 bases. Germline assignment: CDR1 MNHEY and CDR2 SVGAGI. Trimming cost V 0 bases and J 3 bases; bases outside gene matches: 5. CDR3 length: 16 residues. DNA of the CDR3: TGTGCCAGCAGTTACTCGTTGACAGGGGGAGACTATGGCTACACCTTC. Translation: CASSYSLTGGDYGYTF.

This chain joins TRBV18 and TRBJ1-5; D might be TRBD1 (5 bases). The V gene's germline CDR1 is KGHSH and CDR2 LQKENI. This CDR3 comprises 14 residues. With 2 bases removed from V and 3 bases from J, the gap between germline ends came to 8 bases. CDR3 DNA sequence: TGTGCCAGCTCACCAAGGGGCCTCAATCAGCCCCAGCATTTT. Translation: CASSPRGLNQPQHF. Drawing the rest from reference TRBV18 and TRBJ1-5, the complete variable domain is NAGVMQNPRHLVRRRGQEARLRCSPMKGHSHVYWYRQLPEEGLKFMVYLQKENIIDESGMPKERFSAEFPKEGPSILRIQQVVRGDSAAYFCASSPRGLNQPQHFGDGTRLSIL.

The chain couples TRBV9 to TRBJ2-6, with 12 bases fitting TRBD1. V lost 4 bases and J lost 3; bases outside the gene matches: 8. The CDR3 is made up of 18 amino acids. Germline CDR1 and CDR2: SGDLS and YYNGEE. The CDR3 loop is CASSSAGTGGYGANVLTF. The CDR3 DNA sequence: TGTGCCAGCAGCTCCGCCGGGACAGGGGGCTATGGGGCCAACGTCCTGACTTTC.

This clone was counted a few times. The CDR3: CASSVTTRGGDYGYTF. The CDR3 nucleotides read TGTGCCAGCAGCGTAACGACCCGCGGAGGGGATTATGGCTACACCTTC. The V call is TRBV9, the J call TRBJ1-2; weak D call: TRBD1 (5 bases). V was pared by 1 base and J by 5 bases, with 18 bases between. This CDR3 has 16 amino acids. Germline loops: CDR1 SGDLS, CDR2 YYNGEE.

The chain joins TRBV28 to TRBJ2-7; D call uncertain. The CDR3 is 11 residues long. V gave up 8 bases and J gave up 0 bases, with 5 bases separating them. Germline-derived CDR1 and CDR2 are MDHEN and SYDVKM. CDR3 nucleotide sequence: TGTGCCAGCTGCGGCTCCTACGAGCAGTACTTC. Protein product: CASCGSYEQYF.

The J gene is TRBJ2-7, the V gene TRBV29-1, with 11 positions matching TRBD1. The CDR3 consists of 15 residues. With 0 bases clipped from V and 4 bases from J, the junction kept 5 bases outside the gene matches. Germline-derived CDR1 and CDR2 are SQVTM and ANQGSEA. The CDR3 here is CSVEDPDRGHYEQYF. In nucleotides, the CDR3 is TGCAGCGTTGAAGACCCGGACAGGGGGCATTACGAGCAGTACTTC.

V gene TRBV9 combines with J gene TRBJ2-1; tentatively, D is TRBD1 (7 bases). The CDR3 runs to 15 residues. Germline V gene data show CDR1 as SGDLS and CDR2 as YYNGEE. Trimming stripped 0 bases from V and 8 bases from J, with 15 bases between. Written as DNA, the CDR3 is TGTGCCAGCAGCGTAGCGGCCCAGGGGGGCCATGAGCAGTTCTTC. This codes for CASSVAAQGGHEQFF.

This chain links TRBV6-5 with TRBJ1-1; 7 bases align to TRBD1. V lost 9 bases to trimming and J lost 12 bases; unmatched junction nucleotides: 19. Germline V gives CDR1 MNHEY, CDR2 SVGAGI. The CDR3 is made up of 14 amino acids. The CDR3 here is CASTPPGGAGGTFF. CDR3 coding DNA: TGTGCCAGTACTCCTCCCGGGGGGGCAGGGGGAACTTTCTTT.

J is TRBJ2-2 and V is TRBV5-1; 12 bases match TRBD2. The CDR3 runs 17 residues. CDR1 and CDR2 from the germline V gene are SGHRS and YFSETQ. V shed 4 bases, J shed 2 bases, and the junction held 6 bases outside the gene matches. CDR3 coding DNA: TGCGCCAGCAGCCCCGGACTAGCGGGGCTTAACACCGGGGAGCTGTTTTTT. It codes for CASSPGLAGLNTGELFF.

V and J are TRBV14 and TRBJ1-5; unclear D gene. CDR3 length: 13 amino acids. From germline, CDR1 is SGHDN and CDR2 FVKESK. The V gene lost 0 bases and the J gene lost 4 bases, with 4 bases spanning the gap. The CDR3 DNA follows: TGTGCCAGCAGCCAAGATCTTAATCAGCCCCAGCATTTT. As protein: CASSQDLNQPQHF. Looking up the rest from reference TRBV14 and TRBJ1-5 gives the full variable domain: EAGVTQFPSHSVIEKGQTVTLRCDPISGHDNLYWYRRVMGKEIKFLLHFVKESKQDESGMPNNRFLAERTGGTYSTLKVQPAELEDSGVYFCASSQDLNQPQHFGDGTRLSIL.

The rearrangement uses TRBV2 and TRBJ1-1; possible D gene TRBD1, 5 bases. The CDR3 sequence is 14 residues long. Between the trimmed V and J ends, which lost 2 bases and 6 bases, there was a span of 13 bases. Germline lookup yields CDR1 SNHLY and CDR2 FYNNEI. CDR3 nucleotides: TGTGCCAGCAGTGAAACCCAGGGCCTTCCTGAAGCTTTCTTT. Its translation: CASSETQGLPEAFF.

This clone was picked up one time. CDR3 amino acids: CARGPRRVGGYTF. DNA of the CDR3: TGCGCCAGGGGCCCCCGCAGGGTTGGTGGCTACACCTTC. The gene calls are TRBV23-1 and TRBJ1-2, with a tentative D call TRBD1 (5 bases). TRBV23-1 is treated as an ORF (open reading frame) with a function not yet certain. The CDR3 is 13 amino acids. V shed 9 bases and J shed 7 bases, with 18 bases lying between them.

The rearrangement uses TRBV5-1 and TRBJ1-4, with D possibly matching TRBD1 (5 bases). This CDR3 spans 14 amino acids. The germline V gene encodes CDR1 SGHRS and CDR2 YFSETQ. Trimming removed 3 bases from V and 5 bases from J, with 11 bases in between. The CDR3 region has the DNA TGCGCCAGCAGCTCTCGGGGGGGAAATGAAAAACTGTTTTTT. Amino acid sequence: CASSSRGGNEKLFF.

The chain is built from TRBV14 and TRBJ2-1, with 9 nucleotides matching TRBD2. Germline loops: CDR1 SGHDN, CDR2 FVKESK. The CDR3 has 13 amino acids. The J segment lost 8 bases and the V segment lost 4 bases, leaving 3 bases of the junction unmatched. CDR3 in amino acids: CASSRSGSDEQFF. The CDR3 nucleotides read TGTGCCAGCAGCCGTAGCGGGAGCGATGAGCAGTTCTTC.

This clone was recorded once. V gene TRBV5-1 combines with J gene TRBJ1-1; TRBD1 matches at 9 bases. The CDR3 has 14 amino acids. Germline V gives CDR1 SGHRS, CDR2 YFSETQ. Trimming cost V 0 bases and J 7 bases; bases outside gene matches: 4. The CDR3 is CASSLGDRANEAFF. The CDR3 DNA reads TGCGCCAGCAGCTTGGGGGACAGGGCAAATGAAGCTTTCTTT.

The rearrangement links TRBV29-1 to TRBJ1-2, with 8 bases fitting TRBD1. The V gene's germline CDR1 is SQVTM and CDR2 ANQGSEA. CDR3 size: 14 residues. Germline trimming cut 3 bases from V and 8 bases from J; bases unmatched to any gene: 11. The CDR3 DNA follows: TGCAGCGTTGATGGGGACACAGGGGGTTACGGCTACACCTTC. Amino acid sequence: CSVDGDTGGYGYTF.

This chain connects TRBV10-3 to TRBJ2-1; unclear D gene. The CDR3 totals 13 residues. Germline V gene data show CDR1 as ENHRY and CDR2 as SYGVKD. V was cut by 4 bases and J by 6 bases, with 10 bases left in between. CDR3 sequence: CAISVVPANEQFF. The DNA of the CDR3 is TGTGCCATCAGTGTAGTACCCGCCAATGAGCAGTTCTTC.

The V and J genes are TRBV6-5 and TRBJ2-2; 8 bases fit TRBD1. From germline, CDR1 is MNHEY and CDR2 SVGAGI. CDR3 length: 16 amino acids. With V trimmed by 0 bases and J by 4 bases, 4 bases remained unmatched. This CDR3 is CASSYSGTGVTGELFF. As DNA, the CDR3 is TGTGCCAGCAGTTACTCCGGGACAGGAGTCACCGGGGAGCTGTTTTTT.

V is TRBV19 and J is TRBJ1-1, with a possible D match to TRBD1 (5 bases). The V and J ends lost 6 bases and 1 base respectively, with 9 bases between them. The CDR3 length is 13 residues. Germline CDR1 reads LNHDA; CDR2 reads SQIVND (reference sequence). CDR3 protein: CASSQGRNTEAFF. For the CDR3, the DNA is TGTGCCAGTAGCCAGGGTAGGAACACTGAAGCTTTCTTT.

Concerning this clone itself: This could be a read error, since a much larger clone is one nucleotide away. Other DNA sequences in this specimen translate into the identical CDR3. The V call is TRBV19, the J call TRBJ1-5, with 8 bases identical to TRBD1. Trimming took 4 bases from V and 3 from J; bases not matched to a gene: 8. The length of the CDR3 is 16 residues. Looked up from germline, CDR1 is LNHDA and CDR2 is SQIVND (reference sequence). CDR3 coding DNA: TGTGCCAGTAGTACCCCAGACAGGGGAAACAATCAGCCCCAGCATTTT. Translating it yields CASSTPDRGNNQPQHF.